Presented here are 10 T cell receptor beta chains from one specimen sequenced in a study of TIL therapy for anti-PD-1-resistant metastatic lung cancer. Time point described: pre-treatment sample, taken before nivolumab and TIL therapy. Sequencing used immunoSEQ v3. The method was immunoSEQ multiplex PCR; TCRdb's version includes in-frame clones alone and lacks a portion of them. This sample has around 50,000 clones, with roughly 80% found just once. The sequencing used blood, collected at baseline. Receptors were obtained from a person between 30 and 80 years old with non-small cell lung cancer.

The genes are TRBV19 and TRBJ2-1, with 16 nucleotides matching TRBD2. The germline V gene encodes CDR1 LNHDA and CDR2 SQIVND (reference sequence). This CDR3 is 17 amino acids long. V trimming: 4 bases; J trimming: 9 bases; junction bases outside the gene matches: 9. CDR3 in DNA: TGTGCCAGTAGTAGGGCTTCGGGACTAGCGGGAGGGGGTGAGCAGTTCTTC. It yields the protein CASSRASGLAGGGEQFF.

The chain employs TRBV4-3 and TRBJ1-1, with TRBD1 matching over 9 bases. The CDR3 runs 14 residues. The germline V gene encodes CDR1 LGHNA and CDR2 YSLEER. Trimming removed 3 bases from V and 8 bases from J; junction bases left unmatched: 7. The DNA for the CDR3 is TGCGCCAGCAGCCATCACCGAGGACAGGGGGAAGCTTTCTTT. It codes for CASSHHRGQGEAFF.

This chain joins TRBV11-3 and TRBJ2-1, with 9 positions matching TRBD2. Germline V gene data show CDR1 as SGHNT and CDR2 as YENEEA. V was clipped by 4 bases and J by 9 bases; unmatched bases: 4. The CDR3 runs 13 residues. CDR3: CASSSGLATEQFF. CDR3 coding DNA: TGTGCCAGCAGCTCTGGACTAGCGACTGAGCAGTTCTTC.

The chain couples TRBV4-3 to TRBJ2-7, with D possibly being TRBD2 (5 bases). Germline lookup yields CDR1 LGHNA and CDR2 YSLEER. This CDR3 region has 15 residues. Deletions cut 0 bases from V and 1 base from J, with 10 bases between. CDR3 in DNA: TGCGCCAGCAGCCAAGATTCCGGACTGTCCTACGAGCAGTACTTC. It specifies CASSQDSGLSYEQYF.

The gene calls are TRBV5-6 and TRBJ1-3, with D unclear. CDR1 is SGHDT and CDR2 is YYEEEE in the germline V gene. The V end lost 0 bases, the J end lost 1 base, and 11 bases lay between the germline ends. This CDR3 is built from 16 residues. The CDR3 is CASSLDVRASGNTIYF. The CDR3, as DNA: TGTGCCAGCAGCTTGGATGTCAGAGCTTCTGGAAACACCATATATTTT.

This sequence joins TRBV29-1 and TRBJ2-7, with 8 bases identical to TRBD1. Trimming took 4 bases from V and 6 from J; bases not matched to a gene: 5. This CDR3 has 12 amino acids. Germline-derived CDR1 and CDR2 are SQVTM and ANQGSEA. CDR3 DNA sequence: TGCAGCGTTGGACAGGGGCTAGGCGAGCAGTACTTC. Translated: CSVGQGLGEQYF.

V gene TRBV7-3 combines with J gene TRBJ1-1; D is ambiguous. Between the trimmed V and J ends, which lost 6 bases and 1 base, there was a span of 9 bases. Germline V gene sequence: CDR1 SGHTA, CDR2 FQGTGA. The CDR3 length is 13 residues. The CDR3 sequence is CASRGPGNTEAFF. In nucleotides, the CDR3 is TGTGCCAGCAGAGGACCGGGGAACACTGAAGCTTTCTTT.

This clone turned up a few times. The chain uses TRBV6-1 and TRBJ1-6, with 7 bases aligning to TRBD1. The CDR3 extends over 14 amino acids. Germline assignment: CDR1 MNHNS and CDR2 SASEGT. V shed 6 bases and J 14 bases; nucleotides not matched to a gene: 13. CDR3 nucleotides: TGTGCCAGCAGCGGTGGGACAGCTGACAGGTCCCTCCACTTT. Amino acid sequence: CASSGGTADRSLHF.

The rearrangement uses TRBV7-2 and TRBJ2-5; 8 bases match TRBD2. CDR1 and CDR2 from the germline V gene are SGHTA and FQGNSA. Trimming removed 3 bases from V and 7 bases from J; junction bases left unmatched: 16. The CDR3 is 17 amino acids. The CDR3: CASSFLRGGQQTVTQYF. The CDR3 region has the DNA TGTGCCAGCAGCTTTCTACGGGGGGGCCAACAGACCGTGACCCAGTACTTC.

In DNA form, the CDR3 reads TGCGCCAGCAGGAGGGGGGAGGGACACAATGAGCAGTTCTTC. Protein: CASRRGEGHNEQFF. This sequence joins TRBV10-1 and TRBJ2-1; tentative D call: TRBD2 (7 bases). Trimming shortened V by 6 bases and J by 5 bases, and 14 bases separated the two germline ends. Germline-derived CDR1 and CDR2 are WNHNN and SYGVQD (reference sequence). This CDR3 comprises 14 residues.